The T cell receptor beta chain under discussion was sequenced for a study of shared clonotypes between healthy human individuals (dated by TCRdb to the early 2020s). As for the study more broadly: A couple of women and a few men aged 18 to 49 years were included in the cohort. For each donor, CD4 naive and CD4 memory were each given three plates, CD8 naive was given two plates, and CD8 memory was given one plate. To estimate repertoire size and how much clonotypes are shared between individuals, the study performed deep sequencing of blood TCR repertoires from a few healthy adults. Libraries were prepared and TCR repertoires were sequenced by different laboratories using diverse techniques, in order to increase sequencing depth and limit assay-specific biases. Each donor's leukapheresis produced roughly between roughly 0.94 and 9.5 billion PBMCs.

The donors were healthy, HIV-negative adults with no recently reported acute infections or vaccinations. All donors were Caucasian adults living in Nashville, Tennessee, USA. CD4+ T cells were enriched through magnetic negative selection, after which naive cells were positively selected on CD45RA and the remaining negative fraction served as the memory subset. Blood was collected by leukapheresis, and PBMCs were isolated by Ficoll-Histopaque density gradient centrifugation and then cryopreserved in liquid nitrogen vapor phase. Purity and quantity of every magnetically sorted T cell population were checked by analytical flow cytometry. Genomic DNA was isolated from each sorted fraction and quantified by UV absorbance on a Nanodrop 2000c. Using the deep immunoSEQ assay, multiplex PCR amplified TCR CDR3 regions from genomic DNA. Extracted genomic DNA from each cell subset was distributed evenly across all wells of several immunoSEQ 96-well plates, and each plate was treated as a replicate. Each replicate PCR for sorted subsets received about 220 ng genomic DNA, equal to 30,000 or so T cell genomes. Purified libraries were measured with a Qubit 3.0 fluorometer, size-checked on a Bioanalyzer 2100, and measured again with the KAPA Library Quantification kit. A separate single-read 150-cycle Illumina NextSeq 550 flow cell was used to sequence each immunoSEQ 96-well plate. In the source study's methods: Because the immunoSEQ output held only junctional sequences and lacked quality scores, the filtering could not match the filtering applied to full-length reads. Sequences were annotated with PyIR, a Python wrapper for IgBLAST v1.9, using IMGT germline references to assign V/J genes and CDR3. Reads were removed for weak V/J assignments (E-value above 1e-6), missing CDR3, stop codons, out-of-frame junctions, or ambiguous translated residues. A V3J clonotype was defined by an identical inferred V gene, J gene, and CDR3 amino acid sequence. To compute the percentage overlap between repertoires, the number of shared unique clonotypes was divided by the size of the smaller repertoire. Richness of each repertoire was evaluated using RTK rarefaction, the Chao1 estimator, and Recon v2.1 estimates of unobserved clonotypes. For all TCRbeta clonotypes obtained by the gDNA method from a handful of donors, generation probabilities were computed with OLGA. The table comes from immuneACCESS by way of TCRdb, which keeps in-frame sequences with V and J called. Part of the clones is missing from these tables; in studies checked, under half for an unresolved V gene and the rest for unknown reasons. From that table come the V and J calls and clone size; the DNA was used to work out D and trimming. The sample records about 1 million clones, around three quarters of which are singletons. Clones ranked in the top ten supply about 0.52% of the sample.

What the work shows at the level of the full study, not this receptor alone: Sharing across a handful of donors was observed for roughly 5% of naive CD4, about 4% of naive CD8, 2% to 2.5% of memory CD4, and roughly 0.4% of memory CD8 clonotypes. Based on pairwise subsampling, the degree of clonotype sharing among donors was expected to be affected by sequencing depth. Incomplete sequencing was indicated by rarefaction of sorted-subset datasets, despite the large sequencing depth. Sampling was limited to blood, and TCR repertoires in tissue likely differ from TCR repertoires in blood. Because the study included a small number of donors, the genetic and exposure-history diversity represented was limited. Naive subsets generally had larger estimated clonotype richness than memory subsets. Clonotypes shared by all four sorted-subset donors showed higher generation probabilities than non-shared clonotypes.

Comments on this clone: The antigen it binds to is not known. No base qualities exist here, and no much larger clone lies one base off it.

The clonotype comes from a man aged 18-30 years in good health. Some clones in this sample may be carry-over from other donors' samples. Source material: memory CD4+ T cells from PBMCs. Per the publication, the cell subset or site label means: CD45RA-negative fraction.

Read as DNA, the sequence is TGTGCCAGCAGCCCCCCCAACCCCGGTTATTTACAAGAGACCCAGTACTTC. Translated, it reads CASSPPNPGYLQETQYF. The rearrangement combines TRBV7-3 with TRBJ2-5, with the D segment identity uncertain. The CDR3 starts with the cysteine, ends with the phenylalanine, and has 17 residues. Solely the CDR3 DNA is kept, with 51 bases framed from the first base. The germline V gene specifies SGHTA as CDR1 and FQGTGA as CDR2. The junction carries 21 bases between V and J, which are trimmed by 5 bases and 2 bases respectively.